Shown below are 18 T cell receptor beta chains from a single sample sequenced in a study of cytotoxic CD8 clonotypes in ibrutinib-treated CLL. Clones were read by immunoSEQ multiplex PCR, and TCRdb kept only the in-frame ones, dropping some. The table lists fewer than 90,000 clones, about two thirds of them singletons. The sequencing here drew on PBMCs, taken after 12 months of ibrutinib treatment. The source is a human donor with chronic lymphocytic leukemia.

The rearrangement joins TRBV5-6 to TRBJ2-3; D is uncertain. V was shortened by 0 bases and J by 2 bases, with 7 bases between the two germline ends. The CDR3 totals 14 residues. Germline loops: CDR1 SGHDT, CDR2 YYEEEE. This CDR3 is CASSLGAHTDTQYF. CDR3 bases: TGTGCCAGCAGCTTGGGGGCCCACACAGATACGCAGTATTTT. The entire variable domain, with the rest obtained from reference TRBV5-6 and TRBJ2-3, is as follows: DAGVTQSPTHLIKTRGQQVTLRCSPKSGHDTVSWYQQALGQGPQFIFQYYEEEERQRGNFPDRFSGHQFPNYSSELNVNALLLGDSALYLCASSLGAHTDTQYFGPGTRLTVL.

This clone was found a few times. This chain uses TRBV4-3 with TRBJ1-2; the D gene is possibly TRBD1 (6 bases). CDR1 is LGHNA and CDR2 is YSLEER in the germline V gene. The CDR3 sequence is 13 residues long. Deletions cut 7 bases from V and 1 base from J, with 10 bases between. The CDR3 nucleotides read TGCGCCAGCACCTCCAGGGGTAACTATGGCTACACCTTC. It translates to CASTSRGNYGYTF.

The rearrangement uses TRBV5-1 and TRBJ1-1, with TRBD1 matching 8 bases. There are 15 residues in the CDR3. Germline assignment: CDR1 SGHRS and CDR2 YFSETQ. After removal of 5 bases from V and 5 bases from J, the junction contained 11 bases not matched to a gene. This chain's CDR3 is CASRLQGAVGTEAFF. CDR3 DNA sequence: TGCGCCAGCAGACTCCAGGGGGCCGTTGGGACTGAAGCTTTCTTT.

This clone was seen a handful of times. CDR3 loop: CASSRLGSYEQYF. CDR3 nucleotides: TGTGCCAGCAGTCGACTAGGATCCTACGAGCAGTACTTC. The V and J genes are TRBV7-8 and TRBJ2-7; TRBD2 is a possible D gene (6 bases). Trimming removed 6 bases from V and 1 base from J, with 10 bases in between. Germline V CDR1 and CDR2: SGHVS, FQNEAQ. CDR3 length: 13 amino acids. The entire variable domain, with the rest obtained from reference TRBV7-8 and TRBJ2-7, is as follows: GAGVSQSPRYKVAKRGQDVALRCDPISGHVSLFWYQQALGQGPEFLTYFQNEAQLDKSGLPSDRFFAERPEGSVSTLKIQRTQQEDSAVYLCASSRLGSYEQYFGPGTRLTVT.

V and J are TRBV4-3 and TRBJ2-1, with 11 positions matching TRBD1. With 5 bases clipped from V and 9 bases from J, the junction kept 3 bases outside the gene matches. Germline CDR1 reads LGHNA; CDR2 reads YSLEER. The CDR3 has 13 residues. In DNA, the CDR3 is TGCGCCAGCAGCGGACAGGGGGCGGCTGAGCAGTTCTTC. It yields the protein CASSGQGAAEQFF.

The chain carries TRBV7-2 and TRBJ2-7; possible D gene TRBD1, 6 bases. V was cut by 5 bases and J by 4 bases, with 9 bases left in between. This CDR3 has 12 residues. Germline CDR1 is SGHTA and CDR2 is FQGNSA. Written as DNA, the CDR3 is TGTGCCAGCAGCCGGACAGTTTACGAGCAGTACTTC. It encodes CASSRTVYEQYF.

The chain couples TRBV6-1 to TRBJ1-2; D uncertain. This CDR3 contains 13 residues. Germline V gene sequence: CDR1 MNHNS, CDR2 SASEGT. Deletions cut 0 bases from V and 7 bases from J, with 9 bases between. CDR3 sequence reads: CASSEAQRSGYTF. As DNA, the CDR3 is TGTGCCAGCAGTGAAGCCCAGCGGAGTGGCTACACCTTC.

The genes are TRBV23-1 and TRBJ2-3, with a possible D match to TRBD2 (5 bases). TRBV23-1 has ORF status, its function being uncertain. The CDR3 length is 14 residues. The V and J ends lost 2 bases and 2 bases respectively, with 8 bases between them. In DNA form, the CDR3 reads TGCGCCAGCAGTCAAAAGCGGTTCACAGATACGCAGTATTTT. Amino acid sequence: CASSQKRFTDTQYF.

In its sample, this clone was seen a few times. V usage is TRBV7-9 and J usage is TRBJ1-1; D not certain. Trimming stripped 6 bases from V and 1 base from J, with 15 bases between. CDR1 and CDR2 from the germline V gene are SEHNR and FQNEAQ (reference sequence). There are 15 residues in the CDR3. The CDR3 coding sequence is TGTGCCAGCAGTCCCCGGGATCTCTCGAACACTGAAGCTTTCTTT. Its protein product is CASSPRDLSNTEAFF.

The rearrangement joins TRBV27 to TRBJ1-2, with 11 bases aligning to TRBD1. The CDR3 extends over 20 amino acids. J gave up 3 bases and V 3 bases, and 18 bases lay outside the gene matches. Germline CDR1 is MNHEY and CDR2 is SMNVEV (reference sequence). In nucleotides, the CDR3 is TGTGCCAGCAGTTTTAAGGGACAGGGGGGATTGTGGGAGGGGGACTATGGCTACACCTTC. This codes for CASSFKGQGGLWEGDYGYTF.

This rearrangement joins TRBV5-1 to TRBJ2-3; D gene unclear. This CDR3 is 16 amino acids long. The ends were cut back, 0 bases at V and 0 bases at J, with 11 bases in the middle. Germline CDR1 reads SGHRS; CDR2 reads YFSETQ. The CDR3 DNA is TGCGCCAGCAGCTTGGCCGCGGTTACTAGCACAGATACGCAGTATTTT. Translating gives CASSLAAVTSTDTQYF.

V is TRBV6-8 and J is TRBJ1-5, with unresolved D. The CDR3 is 14 amino acids. V lost 7 bases to trimming and J lost 7 bases, with 17 bases between them. CDR1 and CDR2 from the germline V gene are MNHGY and SAAAGT. The CDR3: CASTNGSTGQPQHF. In DNA form, the CDR3 reads TGTGCCAGCACCAACGGGTCCACGGGGCAGCCCCAGCATTTT.

This chain uses TRBV18 with TRBJ1-1; D not certain. Germline lookup yields CDR1 KGHSH and CDR2 LQKENI. The CDR3 length is 14 residues. Trimming cost V 2 bases and J 8 bases, with 15 bases left between them. CDR3 protein: CASSPNSVTAEAFF. Written as DNA, the CDR3 is TGTGCCAGCTCACCAAACAGCGTCACTGCCGAAGCTTTCTTT.

The chain carries TRBV27 and TRBJ2-7, with no clear D. V lost 5 bases and J lost 1, with 18 bases in between. The germline V gene has CDR1 MNHEY and CDR2 SMNVEV (reference sequence). The CDR3 has 16 amino acids. CDR3 residues: CASSPVGWSASYEQYF. The CDR3 DNA sequence: TGTGCCAGCAGTCCCGTCGGGTGGTCGGCGTCCTACGAGCAGTACTTC.

The rearrangement uses TRBV6-5 and TRBJ1-6; tentatively, D is TRBD1 (6 bases). The CDR3 contains 15 residues. With 6 bases removed from V and 7 bases from J, the gap between germline ends came to 16 bases. Germline lookup yields CDR1 MNHEY and CDR2 SVGAGI. DNA of the CDR3: TGTGCCAGCAGCCCCCGCCAGGGGCGGAATTCACCCCTCCACTTT. The encoded protein is CASSPRQGRNSPLHF.

This clone has only one observation. The V call is TRBV7-9, the J call TRBJ2-7; D might be TRBD1 or TRBD2, each matching 5 bases. Germline CDR1 reads SEHNR; CDR2 reads FQNEAQ (reference sequence). Trimming removed 5 bases at V and 6 bases at J, with 11 bases between. CDR3 length: 12 residues. The CDR3 DNA follows: TGTGCCAGCAGCGGGACCTACCGCGAGCAGTACTTC. It is translated as CASSGTYREQYF.

The gene calls are TRBV7-2 and TRBJ2-7, with TRBD1 identical over 9 bases. The CDR3 consists of 16 residues. Trimming at V came to 4 bases and at J to 4 bases, leaving 11 bases not matched to a gene. Germline assignment: CDR1 SGHTA and CDR2 FQGNSA. CDR3 sequence reads: CASSSLITGTGYEQYF. The CDR3 bases are TGTGCCAGCAGCTCTCTAATAACCGGGACAGGGTACGAGCAGTACTTC.

The chain joins TRBV7-2 to TRBJ1-4; D uncertain. Germline assignment: CDR1 SGHTA and CDR2 FQGNSA. The CDR3 extends over 13 amino acids. V gave up 2 bases and J gave up 4 bases, with 5 bases separating them. This CDR3 reads CASSLSFNEKLFF. CDR3 bases: TGTGCCAGCAGCTTATCCTTTAATGAAAAACTGTTTTTT.